A selection of T cell receptor beta chains follows, all from one sample in a study of T cell responses to AZD1222 COVID-19 vaccine. The method was immunoSEQ multiplex PCR; TCRdb's version includes in-frame clones alone and lacks a portion of them. The sample lists around 130,000 clones, about 89% occurring once. Source: peripheral blood, taken 28 days after the second dose of the MenACWY control vaccine. These receptors originate from an adult who received the MenACWY meningococcal vaccine as a control. Both conserved end residues are part of each CDR3. The D gene is left open where the match is weak. Not all rows give a size; the values are once, few, many and, for expanded clones, a class.

j_call d_call v_call clone_size cdr3_nt cdr3_aa
TRBJ2-7 TRBD1 TRBV5-4 . TGTGCCAGCAGCTCCCGGGACAGGGTGAGCGAGCAGTACTTC CASSSRDRVSEQYF
TRBJ2-2 TRBD1 TRBV19 once TGTGCCAGTAGAGCTTCAGGGGGCGCAGGCACCGGGGAGCTGTTTTTT CASRASGGAGTGELFF
TRBJ2-1 TRBD1 TRBV7-6 . TGTGCCAGCAGCTCAGGACAGGGGGTGGGCAATGAGCAGTTCTTC CASSSGQGVGNEQFF
TRBJ2-5 . TRBV29-1 . TGCAGCGTTGAGGGCGGGAGTGGGTCGACAGGGACCCAGTACTTC CSVEGGSGSTGTQYF
TRBJ2-3 . TRBV7-2 . TGTGCCAGCAGCTTAGGATCGGGCACAGATACGCAGTATTTT CASSLGSGTDTQYF
TRBJ2-6 TRBD2 TRBV6-5 . TGTGCCAGCAGTTCGATAGCGGGAGCGGGGGCCAACGTCCTGACTTTC CASSSIAGAGANVLTF
TRBJ2-1 TRBD2 TRBV28 . TGTGCCAGCAGCCCAGGACTAGCGGGAGTATTTCAGTTCTTC CASSPGLAGVFQFF
TRBJ2-7 TRBD2 TRBV7-8 . TGTGCCAGCAGCTTATCAACGGTACTAGCGTCGAGAGGGGAGCAGTACTTC CASSLSTVLASRGEQYF
TRBJ1-2 . TRBV6-5 . TGTGCCAGCAGCCCATTGGCAGGCTATGGCTACACCTTC CASSPLAGYGYTF
TRBJ2-7 TRBD1 TRBV12-3/TRBV12-4 . TGTGCCAGCACCCGAGACAGGGCCGAGCAGTACTTC CASTRDRAEQYF
TRBJ1-2 TRBD1 TRBV19 . TGTGCCAGTAGTATTAACCTTGGGACAGGGGGCTACACCTTC CASSINLGTGGYTF
TRBJ2-2 TRBD2 TRBV6-6 . TGTGCCAGCAGTTCTACTAGCGACACGAACACCGGGGAGCTGTTTTTT CASSSTSDTNTGELFF
TRBJ1-2 . TRBV2 . TGTGCCAGCAGCCCAGGGGACTATGGCTACACCTTC CASSPGDYGYTF